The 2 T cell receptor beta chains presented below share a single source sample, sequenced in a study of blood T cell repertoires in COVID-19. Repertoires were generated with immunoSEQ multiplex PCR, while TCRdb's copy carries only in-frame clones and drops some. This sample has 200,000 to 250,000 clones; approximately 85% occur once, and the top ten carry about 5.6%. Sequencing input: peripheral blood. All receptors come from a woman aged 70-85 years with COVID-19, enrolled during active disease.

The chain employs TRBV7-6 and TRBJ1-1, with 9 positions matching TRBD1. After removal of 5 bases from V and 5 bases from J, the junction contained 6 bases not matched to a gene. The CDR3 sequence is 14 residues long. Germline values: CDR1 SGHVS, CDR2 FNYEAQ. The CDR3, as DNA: TGTGCCAGCAGCATAGGGACAGGGCGGACTGAAGCTTTCTTT. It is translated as CASSIGTGRTEAFF.

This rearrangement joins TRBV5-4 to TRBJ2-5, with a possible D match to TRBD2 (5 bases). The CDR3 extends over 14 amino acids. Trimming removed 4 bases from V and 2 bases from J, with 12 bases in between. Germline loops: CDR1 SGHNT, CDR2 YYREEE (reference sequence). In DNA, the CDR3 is TGTGCCAGCAGCGTCGGAGGCACACAAGAGACCCAGTACTTC. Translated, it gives CASSVGGTQETQYF.